This paragraph covers one T cell receptor (beta chain) sequence. The source of the sample is a study of blood T cell repertoires in COVID-19. Turning to the study itself: Material from acute and convalescent COVID-19 was sourced from the United States, Italy and Spain. From T cells, B-cell-depleted T cells, or PBMCs came the material, which was cDNA or gDNA.

Trimming removed 6 bases at V and 0 bases at J, with 12 bases between. The CDR3 covers 14 residues. Germline V gene lookup returns CDR1 MNHEY and CDR2 SVGEGT. Study processing details: Reference gene primers were amplified, and this amplification served to estimate nucleated cell counts. The table came from immunoSEQ multiplex PCR; TCRdb's copy has only in-frame clones and leaves some out. The V and J calls and clone size were taken over from that table, and D and trimming were inferred from the DNA. The sample holds about 39,000 clones, roughly 85% seen once. Sequencing was carried out using peripheral blood. The chain has TRBV6-2 or TRBV6-3 and TRBJ2-7; unclear D gene. This receptor was identified in a middle-aged man with active COVID-19. CDR3 DNA: TGTGCCAGCAGCTCTCCCCACAGCTCCTACGAGCAGTACTTC. Encoded protein: CASSSPHSSYEQYF.